This TCR beta chain was identified during a study of T cell responses to AZD1222 COVID-19 vaccine. Study-wide context: Pooling of second doses given at about 4 or about 12 weeks was done.

On this clone itself: Antigen specificity is unknown.

Study-wide results and caveats: A mostly white British donor set with more females was recruited, and clonal diversity was possibly underestimated.

Clones were read by immunoSEQ multiplex PCR, and TCRdb kept only the in-frame ones, dropping some. The repertoire holds some 140,000 clones, about 93% seen once, with 0.75% to 0.95% in the top ten. This CDR3 region has 14 residues. Germline V gene lookup returns CDR1 MNHEY and CDR2 SVGAGI. Germline trimming cut 6 bases from V and 2 bases from J; bases unmatched to any gene: 5. This chain joins TRBV6-5 and TRBJ2-7; TRBD1 matches 9 bases. The material sequenced was peripheral blood, taken on day 0 of AZD1222 vaccination. This receptor was taken from an adult in good health. CDR3 region: CASRKGQGTYEQYF. The CDR3 DNA sequence: TGTGCCAGCAGGAAGGGACAGGGCACCTACGAGCAGTACTTC.